A single sample is the source of the 15 T cell receptor beta chains below, sequenced in a study of identical twins. TCRdb recomputed calls from the 5' RACE reads with MiXCR, one row per CDR3 protein. Found here are fewer than 800,000 distinct CDR3 sequences, 7% to 7.5% of them singletons; the top ten hold 1.5% to 2%. Separately, the same data were catalogued under a study of yellow fever vaccine responses in identical twins.

What was sequenced was PBMCs. These receptors were obtained from a woman aged 18 to 35 in good health.

This clonotype was counted many times. This chain joins TRBV4-1 and TRBJ1-2; tentative D call: TRBD1 (6 bases). The V gene's germline CDR1 is MGHRA and CDR2 YSYEKL. The CDR3 contains 15 residues. V dropped 6 bases and J dropped 0 bases, with 14 bases sitting between them. The CDR3 loop is CASSPGGLPNYGYTF. CDR3 bases: TGCGCCAGCAGTCCTGGGGGGCTACCTAACTATGGCTACACCTTC.

The V gene is TRBV6-5, the J gene TRBJ1-2, with D hard to call. The ends were cut back, 8 bases at V and 5 bases at J, with 12 bases in the middle. The germline V gene has CDR1 MNHEY and CDR2 SVGAGI. The CDR3 has 12 residues. The CDR3 spells CASRSVSYGYTF. As DNA, the CDR3 is TGTGCCAGCCGCTCTGTTAGTTATGGCTACACCTTC.

This clonotype was seen at least ten times. The chain is built from TRBV5-1 and TRBJ2-1; D is unclear. This CDR3 contains 17 residues. Germline loops: CDR1 SGHRS, CDR2 YFSETQ. Trimming cost V 2 bases and J 6 bases, with 21 bases left between them. The CDR3 region is CASSFPGLTEKLNEQFF. CDR3 sequence (DNA): TGCGCCAGCAGCTTCCCGGGCCTGACTGAAAAACTCAATGAGCAGTTCTTC.

This sequence joins TRBV2 and TRBJ1-4, with TRBD1 matching 7 bases. This CDR3 comprises 14 residues. V trimming: 8 bases; J trimming: 6 bases; junction bases outside the gene matches: 9. CDR1 is SNHLY and CDR2 is FYNNEI in the germline V gene. The CDR3 nucleotides are TGTGCCAGCCAACCGGGACAGCGATATGAAAAACTGTTTTTT. It is translated as CASQPGQRYEKLFF. The variable domain in full, with the rest retrieved from reference TRBV2 and TRBJ1-4, is EPEVTQTPSHQVTQMGQEVILRCVPISNHLYFYWYRQILGQKVEFLVSFYNNEISEKSEIFDDQFSVERPDGSNFTLKIRSTKLEDSAMYFCASQPGQRYEKLFFGSGTQLSVL.

At least ten counts were recorded for this clonotype. The chain uses TRBV15 and TRBJ2-3, with D perhaps TRBD1 (6 bases). This CDR3 is 16 amino acids long. Trimming removed 0 bases at V and 3 bases at J, with 13 bases between. Looked up from germline, CDR1 is LNHNV and CDR2 is YYDKDF (reference sequence). DNA of the CDR3: TGTGCCACCAGCAGAGATGTACTGGGGGCAACAGATACGCAGTATTTT. Translated: CATSRDVLGATDTQYF.

This clonotype was seen many times. The CDR3 region is CASSLGQLGYGYTF. The CDR3 DNA follows: TGTGCCAGCAGCTTAGGACAGCTGGGGTATGGCTACACCTTC. V usage is TRBV7-9 and J usage is TRBJ1-2; a possible D gene is TRBD1 (5 bases). The CDR3 length is 14 residues. The V end lost 1 base, the J end lost 5 bases, and 11 bases lay between the germline ends. Germline V gene lookup returns CDR1 SEHNR and CDR2 FQNEAQ (reference sequence).

This clonotype was counted a few times. This chain joins TRBV29-1 and TRBJ2-1, with TRBD2 matching 9 bases. Germline V gives CDR1 SQVTM, CDR2 ANQGSEA. V was pared by 4 bases and J by 9 bases, with 7 bases of the junction left unmatched. This CDR3 is built from 13 residues. The CDR3 protein is CSVVGRGGFEQFF. The DNA for the CDR3 is TGCAGCGTTGTAGGGCGGGGGGGGTTTGAGCAGTTCTTC.

This clonotype came up many times. The chain uses TRBV4-2 and TRBJ1-2, with 9 bases aligning to TRBD1. The length of the CDR3 is 18 residues. Unmatched junction bases numbered 12, after V lost 0 bases and J lost 4 bases. Germline-derived CDR1 and CDR2 are LGHNA and YNFKEQ. DNA of the CDR3: TGTGCCAGCAGCCAAGATGGTAACAGGGGGCCAGGCGCCTATGGCTACACCTTC. Residues: CASSQDGNRGPGAYGYTF.

This clonotype was seen repeatedly, ten times or more. The chain carries TRBV20-1 and TRBJ2-3; a possible D gene is TRBD2 (7 bases). The CDR3 extends over 14 amino acids. V lost 6 bases to trimming and J lost 7 bases, with 20 bases between them. The germline V gene encodes CDR1 DFQATT and CDR2 SNEGSKA (reference sequence). CDR3 loop: CSAALGGGIHTQYF. In DNA form, the CDR3 reads TGCAGTGCCGCTTTGGGAGGGGGGATCCATACGCAGTATTTT.

The gene calls are TRBV5-5 and TRBJ2-1; possibly TRBD1 or TRBD2 for D (6 bases each). CDR1 and CDR2 (germline): SGHKS, YYEKEE (reference sequence). There are 18 residues in the CDR3. Trimming took 4 bases from V and 0 from J, leaving 20 bases between them. CDR3 sequence reads: CASSRPRGAPSSYNEQFF. In DNA form, the CDR3 reads TGTGCCAGCAGCCGCCCTAGGGGGGCCCCAAGCTCCTACAATGAGCAGTTCTTC.

This clonotype was observed a few times. The chain carries TRBV28 and TRBJ1-1; D gene unclear. The CDR3 sequence is 15 residues long. Deletions cut 0 bases from V and 1 base from J, with 9 bases between. Per the germline V gene, CDR1 is MDHEN and CDR2 is SYDVKM. The CDR3 reads CASSLWVQKNTEAFF. DNA for the CDR3: TGTGCCAGCAGTTTATGGGTACAGAAGAACACTGAAGCTTTCTTT.

This chain links TRBV10-3 with TRBJ1-1; possibly TRBD1 for D (5 bases). The CDR3 sequence is 12 residues long. The germline V gene encodes CDR1 ENHRY and CDR2 SYGVKD. V was pared by 6 bases and J by 1 base, with 6 bases between. CDR3 sequence: CAIRTGNTEAFF. The CDR3 DNA reads TGTGCCATCAGAACAGGGAACACTGAAGCTTTCTTT.

V gene TRBV3-1 combines with J gene TRBJ2-1; TRBD2 aligns across 10 bases. The CDR3 runs 16 residues. J gave up 4 bases and V 2 bases, and 5 bases lay outside the gene matches. Germline CDR1 LGHDT, CDR2 YNNKEL (reference sequence). The CDR3, as DNA: TGTGCCAGCAGCCAACCCGGACTAGCGGCTTACAATGAGCAGTTCTTC. As protein: CASSQPGLAAYNEQFF.

This clonotype has just a few counts. One junction end disagrees with the germline gene, perhaps due to a read error. This chain uses TRBV11-2 with TRBJ1-1, with D perhaps matching TRBD1 (5 bases). CDR1 is SGHAT and CDR2 is FQNNGV in the germline V gene. This CDR3 has 12 amino acids. CDR3 DNA sequence: TGTGCCAGCAGCTTAGGGGGGGAACCATCACACTTT. Translation: CASSLGGEPSHF.

This clonotype has at least ten counts. This sequence joins TRBV27 and TRBJ2-1; possibly TRBD1 for D (6 bases). Germline V CDR1 and CDR2: MNHEY, SMNVEV (reference sequence). The CDR3 is 15 amino acids. Trimming removed 3 bases from V and 5 bases from J, with 14 bases in between. The CDR3 region has the DNA TGTGCCAGCAGTTTGCGGACAGCGATAAACAATGAGCAGTTCTTC. Translating gives CASSLRTAINNEQFF.